The clone carrying this T cell receptor (beta chain) showed up just once. One junction end does not reproduce the germline sequence, and a read error may be involved. In the PCR, 60 Vbeta and 13 Jbeta primers were used. Some clones are missing from TCRdb's copy, which holds only in-frame ones; the method was immunoSEQ multiplex PCR. The table has roughly 52,000 clones, 45% to 70% seen once; the top ten hold roughly 10%. The data are from a study of cytomegalovirus exposure and HLA in healthy donors. The CDR3 length is 15 residues. The germline V gene encodes CDR1 SSHAT and CDR2 FNYEAQ (reference sequence).

This clonotype originated in a human donor in good health. The chain is built from TRBV7-7 and TRBJ2-1; 10 nucleotides align to TRBD1. Sequenced input: PBMCs. The CDR3 here is CASSLAGTGVNEQFF. In nucleotides, the CDR3 is TGTGCTAGCAGCTTGGCCGGGACAGGGGTCAATGAGCAGTTCTTC.